This T cell receptor beta chain was obtained from a study of shared clonotypes between healthy human individuals. The data were produced by immunoSEQ multiplex PCR, yet TCRdb's version contains in-frame clones alone and is incomplete. Of roughly 2.6 million clones in the sample, over 85% are singletons; the top ten hold 0.11% to 0.15%. Notes on the study in general: Researchers sampled only blood; tissue repertoires likely differ. Depth was large, yet rarefaction showed that sorted-subset sequencing was incomplete.

CD4+ cell separation produced CD45RA+ naive and CD45RA-negative memory subsets. The CDR3 covers 15 residues. Germline assignment: CDR1 SGHTA and CDR2 FQGNSA. The V gene lost 3 bases and the J gene lost 0 bases, with 10 bases spanning the gap. Comment on this clone: Its antigen is still unknown.

Sequences were obtained from naive CD4+ T cells sorted from blood. Described subset: CD45RA+ positively selected. This chain joins TRBV7-2 and TRBJ2-3; D is possibly TRBD2 (5 bases). The sequence was obtained from a man aged 18-30 years in good health. The CDR3 loop is CASSFTGFSTDTQYF. DNA for the CDR3: TGTGCCAGCAGCTTCACGGGATTTAGCACAGATACGCAGTATTTT.